This T cell receptor (beta chain) derives from a study of blood T cells in healthy people across ages. A remark on this clonotype: The target antigen is unknown.

Combining a sample-barcoded 5' primer with a J-beta primer mix, a second PCR ran for 7 to 11 cycles. TCRdb re-derived calls from the 5' RACE reads in MiXCR, one entry per CDR3 protein. The table records approximately 1,700,000 distinct CDR3 sequences, about two fifths of them present only once. Germline V CDR1 and CDR2: PRHDT, FYEKMQ (reference sequence). The CDR3 is made up of 15 amino acids. Trimming took 5 bases from V and 1 from J; bases not matched to a gene: 7. Whole-study results and caveats: A conclusive naive versus antigen-experienced comparison was prevented by the unsorted PBMCs. Whereas aged donors had fewer naive CD4+ cells, long-lived donors had more of them and higher diversity.

The rearrangement uses TRBV13 and TRBJ1-1, with TRBD1 matching 7 bases. The sequence came from a human donor in good health. Source material: blood. The CDR3 DNA follows: TGTGCCAGCAGCAACCAGGGGGGCGGGAACACTGAAGCTTTCTTT. As protein: CASSNQGGGNTEAFF.